The rows below give T cell receptor beta chains drawn from one sample of a study of identical twins. TCRdb independently ran MiXCR on the 5' RACE reads; one entry per CDR3 protein. The sample has approximately 680,000 distinct CDR3 sequences, 7% to 7.5% seen once. A further study also used this sample, focusing on yellow fever vaccine responses in identical twins.

Sequencing used PBMCs. The receptors were sampled from a woman between 18 and 29 years old in good health. Each CDR3 is given with its conserved first and last residue. The D gene is left open where the match is weak. A clone size is listed for some rows: how often the clone was seen (once, few, many), or a class if it is expanded.

clone_size | j_call | d_call | v_call | cdr3_nt | cdr3_aa
- | TRBJ2-1 | TRBD2 | TRBV6-2/TRBV6-3 | TGTGCCAGCAGTCCCCAAGCGGGAGTTATTGGTGAGCAGTTCTTC | CASSPQAGVIGEQFF
many | TRBJ2-1 | - | TRBV7-9 | TGTGCCAGCAGCTTACTACTAGCATCCTACAATGAGCAGTTCTTC | CASSLLLASYNEQFF
- | TRBJ2-3 | - | TRBV5-6 | TGTGCCAGCAGCTTGGCTGCGGCAAGCACAGATACGCAGTATTTT | CASSLAAASTDTQYF
- | TRBJ2-5 | TRBD2 | TRBV7-7 | TGTGCCAGCAGCCCTCGGGGAGCGGGAGGGCGGGAGACCCAGTACTTC | CASSPRGAGGRETQYF
many | TRBJ2-3 | - | TRBV12-3/TRBV12-4 | TGTGCCAGCAGGGGACCCGCCACGCAGTATTTT | CASRGPATQYF
many | TRBJ1-2 | - | TRBV12-3/TRBV12-4 | TGTGCCAGCAGTCCCCGGGTCCATGGCTACACCTTC | CASSPRVHGYTF
many | TRBJ2-1 | - | TRBV7-9 | TGTGCCAGCAGCTTAGGGTTTCCAGGGGGGAATGAGCAGTTCTTC | CASSLGFPGGNEQFF
many | TRBJ2-1 | - | TRBV3-1 | TGTGCCAGCAGCCCACAGGGTAAGAATGAGCAGTTCTTC | CASSPQGKNEQFF
- | TRBJ2-1 | TRBD1 | TRBV19 | TGTGCCAGTAGTAGACAGGGCCCCGGTAGGAATGAGCAGTTCTTC | CASSRQGPGRNEQFF
- | TRBJ2-3 | - | TRBV20-1 | TGCAGTGCTAGAGCAACCGGACTGAGCACAGATACGCAGTATTTT | CSARATGLSTDTQYF
many | TRBJ2-3 | TRBD1 | TRBV6-5 | TGTGCCAGCAGTTACACCCTCGGACAGGGACCAGATACGCAGTATTTT | CASSYTLGQGPDTQYF
few | TRBJ2-3 | TRBD2 | TRBV12-3/TRBV12-4 | TGTGCCAGCAGTCTGGTCACCGGGGGGGCGTCAGATACGCAGTATTTT | CASSLVTGGASDTQYF
few | TRBJ2-2 | TRBD1 | TRBV9 | TGTGCCAGCAGCTCCCCCCGGTCAGGGGGCTTAATTGGTGGGGACACCGGGGAGCTGTTTTTT | CASSSPRSGGLIGGDTGELFF
- | TRBJ2-7 | TRBD2 | TRBV3-1 | TGTGCCAGCAGCCAAGTAGCGGGGGAAAACTACGAGCAGTACTTC | CASSQVAGENYEQYF
many | TRBJ2-7 | - | TRBV27 | TGTGCCAGCCGTGGGGCAGATTCCTACGAGCAGTACTTC | CASRGADSYEQYF
few | TRBJ2-2 | TRBD2 | TRBV7-9 | TGTGCCAGCAGCCGTAGCGGGAGCGGGGAGCTGTTTTTT | CASSRSGSGELFF
few | TRBJ1-3 | TRBD1 | TRBV4-2 | TGTGCCAGCAGCCAAGATTCAACTGGACAGGGGGTACTCGGCTCTGGAAACACCATATATTTT | CASSQDSTGQGVLGSGNTIYF
many | TRBJ2-7 | TRBD2 | TRBV28 | TGTGCCAGCAGTTGGGAGGGTCCCTACGAGCAGTACTTC | CASSWEGPYEQYF
few | TRBJ1-1 | TRBD1 | TRBV7-6 | TGTGCCAGCAGCTTAGCGCATGGACAGGGAGCTTTCTTT | CASSLAHGQGAFF
- | TRBJ2-1 | - | TRBV5-1 | TGCGCCAGCAGCCCTTGGACAGATTACAATGAGCAGTTCTTC | CASSPWTDYNEQFF
many | TRBJ2-3 | TRBD2 | TRBV4-1 | TGCGCCAGCAGCCAACTTGGCGGGGGGCCGACAGATACGCAGTATTTT | CASSQLGGGPTDTQYF
- | TRBJ1-6 | TRBD1 | TRBV4-1 | TGCGCCAGCAGCAAAGTTGACAGGGATAATTCACCCCTCCACTTT | CASSKVDRDNSPLHF
- | TRBJ1-6 | - | TRBV25-1 | TGTGCCAGCAGTGCCCTTGGACAGTCCCTCCACTTT | CASSALGQSLHF
- | TRBJ2-1 | - | TRBV5-1 | TGCGCCAGCAGCCTCAGGGATCTCCCCTACAATGAGCAGTTCTTC | CASSLRDLPYNEQFF
few | TRBJ2-3 | - | TRBV5-1 | TGCGCCAGCAGCTTGTTCCGGGATACAGATACGCAGTATTTT | CASSLFRDTDTQYF
- | TRBJ2-2 | - | TRBV29-1 | TGCAGCGTTGAAGCCAGCCGGGACCAGAACACCGGGGAGCTGTTTTTT | CSVEASRDQNTGELFF
- | TRBJ2-7 | TRBD2 | TRBV7-2 | TGTGCCAGCAGCCACCCTAGTGGGGGGAGGGGAGAGCAGTACTTC | CASSHPSGGRGEQYF
many | TRBJ2-7 | - | TRBV3-1 | TGTGCCAGCAGCCATGAATTCGCGGAGCAGTACTTC | CASSHEFAEQYF
- | TRBJ2-5 | - | TRBV28 | TGTGCCAGCAGCCGATTTACAGGGAAAGAGACCCAGTACTTC | CASSRFTGKETQYF
many | TRBJ2-3 | - | TRBV5-1 | TGCGCCAGCAGCCCAAGGGACTCCGCAGATACGCAGTATTTT | CASSPRDSADTQYF
few | TRBJ2-2 | TRBD2 | TRBV6-5 | TGTGCCAGCAGTTACTCGGGAAGCGGGGGGGCCCAGAGCGGGGAGCTGTTTTTT | CASSYSGSGGAQSGELFF
- | TRBJ1-4 | - | TRBV28 | TGTGCCAGCAGTCCCCTAGTTCGGGACAAAAATGAAAAACTGTTTTTT | CASSPLVRDKNEKLFF
many | TRBJ1-2 | - | TRBV7-9 | TGTGCCAGCAGCCACAGGACAGAATCCACTAACTATGGCTACACCTTC | CASSHRTESTNYGYTF
few | TRBJ2-5 | - | TRBV7-2 | TGTGCCAGCAGCTCTCAGAATAAAGTGGTGGAGACCCAGTACTTC | CASSSQNKVVETQYF
many | TRBJ2-1 | TRBD2 | TRBV3-1 | TGTGCCAGCAGCCAAAGGGCGGGGGGAAACTACAATGAGCAGTTCTTC | CASSQRAGGNYNEQFF
few | TRBJ2-1 | - | TRBV20-1 | TGCAGTGCTAGACCTAGCCTCATACAGTTCTTC | CSARPSLIQFF
few | TRBJ2-7 | TRBD1 | TRBV20-1 | TGCAGTGCCGGACGGACAGGGACCTACGAGCAGTACTTC | CSAGRTGTYEQYF
many | TRBJ1-5 | TRBD1 | TRBV4-1 | TGCGCCAGCAGCCTGACAGGGTTAAAGCAGCCCCAGCATTTT | CASSLTGLKQPQHF
- | TRBJ2-7 | TRBD1 | TRBV5-1 | TGCGCCAGCAGCGGCCGACAGGGGGCTCGGTACGAGCAGTACTTC | CASSGRQGARYEQYF
few | TRBJ2-4 | - | TRBV20-1 | TGCAGTGCTAGAGACCCAGGCATAAACATTCAGTACTTC | CSARDPGINIQYF
many | TRBJ2-5 | - | TRBV12-3/TRBV12-4 | TGTGCCAGCGGAGTGGGGCAAGAGACCCAGTACTTC | CASGVGQETQYF